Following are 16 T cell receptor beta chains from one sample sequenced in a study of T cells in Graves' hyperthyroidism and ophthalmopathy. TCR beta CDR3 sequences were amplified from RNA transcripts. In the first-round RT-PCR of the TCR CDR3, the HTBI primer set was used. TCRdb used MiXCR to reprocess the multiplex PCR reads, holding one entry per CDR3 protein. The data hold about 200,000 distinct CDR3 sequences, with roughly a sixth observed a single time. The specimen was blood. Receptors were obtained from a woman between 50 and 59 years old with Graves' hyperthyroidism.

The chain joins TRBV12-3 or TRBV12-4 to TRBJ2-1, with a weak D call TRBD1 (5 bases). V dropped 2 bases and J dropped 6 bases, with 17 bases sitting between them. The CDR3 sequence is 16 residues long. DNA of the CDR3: TGTGCCAGCAGTTTAATAGGGGCCAAGGTCGGCAATGAGCAGTTCTTC. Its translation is CASSLIGAKVGNEQFF.

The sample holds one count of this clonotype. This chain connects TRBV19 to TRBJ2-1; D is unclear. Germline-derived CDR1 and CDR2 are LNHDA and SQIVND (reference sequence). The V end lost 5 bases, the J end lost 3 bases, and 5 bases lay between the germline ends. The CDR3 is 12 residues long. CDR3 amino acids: CASSGFYNEQFF. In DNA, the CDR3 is TGTGCCAGTAGTGGGTTCTACAATGAGCAGTTCTTC.

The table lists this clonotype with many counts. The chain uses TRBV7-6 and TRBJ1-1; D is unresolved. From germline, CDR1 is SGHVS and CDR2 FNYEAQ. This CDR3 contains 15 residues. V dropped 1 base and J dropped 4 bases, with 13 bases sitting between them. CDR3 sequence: CASSLGHTAGTEAFF. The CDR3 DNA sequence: TGTGCCAGCAGCTTAGGTCACACGGCCGGCACTGAAGCTTTCTTT.

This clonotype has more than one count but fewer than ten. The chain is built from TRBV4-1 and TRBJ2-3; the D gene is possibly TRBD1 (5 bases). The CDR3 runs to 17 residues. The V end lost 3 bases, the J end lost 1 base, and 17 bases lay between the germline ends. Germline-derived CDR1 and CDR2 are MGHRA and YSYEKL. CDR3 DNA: TGCGCCAGCAGCCAGCCTGTTGGGGCGGCCCGCACAGATACGCAGTATTTT. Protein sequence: CASSQPVGAARTDTQYF.

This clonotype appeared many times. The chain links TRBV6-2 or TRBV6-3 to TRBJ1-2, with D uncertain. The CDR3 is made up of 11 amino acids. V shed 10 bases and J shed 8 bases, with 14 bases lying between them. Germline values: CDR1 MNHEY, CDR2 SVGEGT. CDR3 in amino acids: CATLGWVGYTF. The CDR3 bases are TGTGCCACCCTAGGCTGGGTCGGCTACACCTTC.

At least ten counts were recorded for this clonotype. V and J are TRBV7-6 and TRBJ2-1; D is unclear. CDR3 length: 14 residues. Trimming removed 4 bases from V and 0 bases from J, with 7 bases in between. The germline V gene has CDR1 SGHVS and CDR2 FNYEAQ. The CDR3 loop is CASSSVSSYNEQFF. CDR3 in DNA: TGTGCCAGCAGCTCCGTGAGCTCCTACAATGAGCAGTTCTTC.

The DNA for the CDR3 is TGTGCCAGCACCATTCGGGGGGACCCGGGCTACACCTTC. Protein: CASTIRGDPGYTF. The rearrangement links TRBV28 to TRBJ1-2; D may be TRBD1 (5 bases). CDR3 length: 13 residues. Trimming pared 7 bases from V and 8 bases from J, leaving 17 bases between. The germline V gene has CDR1 MDHEN and CDR2 SYDVKM.

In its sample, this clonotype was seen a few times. CDR3 nucleotides: TGCGCCAGCAGCTTGGAGCCGTTTAGCACAGATACGCAGTATTTT. As protein: CASSLEPFSTDTQYF. This sequence joins TRBV5-1 and TRBJ2-3; D not certain. From germline, CDR1 is SGHRS and CDR2 YFSETQ. V lost 0 bases and J lost 0, with 8 bases in between. The CDR3 runs to 15 residues.

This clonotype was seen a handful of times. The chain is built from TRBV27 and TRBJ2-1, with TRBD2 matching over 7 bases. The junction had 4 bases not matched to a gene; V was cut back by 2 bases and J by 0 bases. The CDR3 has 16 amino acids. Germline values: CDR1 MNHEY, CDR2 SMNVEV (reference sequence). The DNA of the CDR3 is TGTGCCAGCAGTTTACTGGGGGGGGGCTCCTACAATGAGCAGTTCTTC. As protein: CASSLLGGGSYNEQFF.

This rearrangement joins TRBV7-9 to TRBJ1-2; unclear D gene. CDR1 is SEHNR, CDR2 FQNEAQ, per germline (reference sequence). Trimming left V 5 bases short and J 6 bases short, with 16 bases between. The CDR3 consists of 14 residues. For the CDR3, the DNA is TGTGCCAGCAGCGCCGAAGCGGAGAATCATGGCTACACCTTC. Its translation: CASSAEAENHGYTF.

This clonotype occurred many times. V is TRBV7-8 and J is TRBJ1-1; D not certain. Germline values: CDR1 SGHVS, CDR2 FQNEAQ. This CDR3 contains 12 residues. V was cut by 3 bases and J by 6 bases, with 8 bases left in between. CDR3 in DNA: TGTGCCAGCAGCTTGCCCCCCGCTGAAGCTTTCTTT. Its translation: CASSLPPAEAFF.

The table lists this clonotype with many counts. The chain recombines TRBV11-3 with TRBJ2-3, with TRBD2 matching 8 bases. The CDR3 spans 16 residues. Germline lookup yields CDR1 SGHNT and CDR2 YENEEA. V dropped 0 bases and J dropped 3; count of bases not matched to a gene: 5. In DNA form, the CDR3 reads TGTGCCAGCAGCTTAGATCTGGTAGCGGGAACAGATACGCAGTATTTT. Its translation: CASSLDLVAGTDTQYF.

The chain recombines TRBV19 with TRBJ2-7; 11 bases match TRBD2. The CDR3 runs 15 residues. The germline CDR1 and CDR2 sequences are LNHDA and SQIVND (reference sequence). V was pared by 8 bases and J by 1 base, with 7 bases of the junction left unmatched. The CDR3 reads CASRQGTSGSYEQYF. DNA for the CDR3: TGTGCCAGTCGACAAGGGACTAGCGGATCCTACGAGCAGTACTTC.

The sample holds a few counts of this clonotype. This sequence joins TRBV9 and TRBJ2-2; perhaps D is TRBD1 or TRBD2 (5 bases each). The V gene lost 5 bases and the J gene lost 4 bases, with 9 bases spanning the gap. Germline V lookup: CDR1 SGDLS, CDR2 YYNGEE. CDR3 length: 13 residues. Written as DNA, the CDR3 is TGTGCCAGCAGGGGGACGGCCACCGGGGAGCTGTTTTTT. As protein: CASRGTATGELFF.

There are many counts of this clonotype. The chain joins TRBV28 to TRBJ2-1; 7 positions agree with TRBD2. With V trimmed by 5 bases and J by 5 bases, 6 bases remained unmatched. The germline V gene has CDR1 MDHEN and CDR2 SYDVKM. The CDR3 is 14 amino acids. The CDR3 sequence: CASSVREPHNEQFF. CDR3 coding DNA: TGTGCCAGCAGTGTGCGGGAGCCACACAATGAGCAGTTCTTC.

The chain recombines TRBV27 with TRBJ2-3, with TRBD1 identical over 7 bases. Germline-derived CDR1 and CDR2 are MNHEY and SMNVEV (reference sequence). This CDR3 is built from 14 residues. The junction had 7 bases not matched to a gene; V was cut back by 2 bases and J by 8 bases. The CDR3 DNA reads TGTGCCAGCAGTTTAGGGGCAGGGGGAGTTACGCAGTATTTT. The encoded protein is CASSLGAGGVTQYF.